This entry concerns a single T cell receptor (beta chain). No cognate antigen has been identified for it. Per-nucleotide qualities are absent, and no much larger clonotype sits a single base away. Taken from cysteine to phenylalanine, the CDR3 has 16 residues. Only the CDR3 part of the read is kept: 48 bases, read in frame from the first base. V is cut by 2 bases and J by 5 bases, and the space between the germline ends is 16 bases. In the germline V gene, CDR1 corresponds to MDHEN and CDR2 to SYDVKM. Participants in the prospective study were enrolled through a virtual design, were aged roughly 18 to 100 years, and lived in 20 to 30 United States geographic areas. To assign participants to cohorts, the prospective study relied on clinical history that participants themselves reported in a screening survey and a study questionnaire. A participant counted as exposed if, within 2 weeks of entering the study, that participant had been in contact with someone who had a PCR-confirmed or clinician-diagnosed COVID-19 case. In the prospective study, whole blood, serum and a nasopharyngeal or oropharyngeal swab were collected from each participant by mobile phlebotomists. Prospective study participants could optionally give additional blood draws and questionnaires over an approximately 2-month period. Before DNA extraction, blood samples from the prospective study were shipped at room temperature or frozen.

These data belong to a study of blood T cell repertoires in COVID-19 (TCRdb year 2020). Background on the whole study: Collaborator samples came from the United States, Italy and Spain and covered acute and convalescent phases of COVID-19. The prospective study material was composed of cDNA or gDNA derived from T cells, B-cell-depleted T cells, or PBMCs. A de-identified subject ID, COVID-19 status, age in years and sex were almost always included in the sample metadata. Where HLA class I and class II types were available, the types were taken from metadata supplied by the sample provider, not from assay-based typing. A freely available public database, intended as a resource for researchers studying the immune response to SARS-CoV-2, is where the repertoires were released. Subjects who had been exposed to COVID-19, were actively infected with it, or had recovered from it provided the deeply sampled blood TCRbeta repertoires that made up the dataset. Samples came from the ongoing ImmuneRACE study (first 160 participants) plus 1,254 subjects from 6 global collaborators.

The immunoSEQ Assay, a bias-controlled multiplex PCR, was used to amplify TCRbeta CDR3 regions from genomic DNA. For the original study's pipeline: Within the assay, amplification of reference gene primers was used to estimate how many nucleated cells each sample contained. To quantify the absolute abundance of each unique TCRbeta CDR3 rearrangement, sequence reads were collapsed and filtered. For each sample, productive Simpson clonality was calculated as the square root of Simpson's diversity index over productive rearrangements. TCRdb limited this immuneACCESS table to in-frame rearrangements with V and J called. A share of clones is missing; checked studies link under half to unresolved V genes, and the rest is unexplained. The D gene and trimming were derived from the DNA, and the V and J assignments and clone size from that table. The sample data list approximately 250,000 clones, and around 93% of these were observed just once. Clones ranked in the top ten supply roughly 2.8% of the sample.

General findings and caveats noted by the study authors: The amount of clinical and demographic metadata varied by source and participant and was provided uncurated.

The receptor chain draws on TRBV28 and TRBJ1-5; there is no confident call for the D gene. The sample was PBMCs or T cells enriched from blood (not recorded which). This clonotype originated in a man aged 35 to 55 who had been exposed to COVID-19. In nucleotides, the sequence is TGTGCCAGCAGTTTAGCAGTGACATCCGGATATCAGCCCCAGCATTTT. The resulting protein is CASSLAVTSGYQPQHF. This CDR3, with the reference TRBV28 and TRBJ1-5 proteins standing in past its ends, gives the full variable domain DVKVTQSSRYLVKRTGEKVFLECVQDMDHENMFWYRQDPGLGLRLIYFSYDVKMKEKGDIPEGYSVSREKKERFSLILESASTNQTSMYLCASSLAVTSGYQPQHFGDGTRLSIL.